This entry describes one TCR beta chain. cDNA came from roughly 0.53 to 1 ug RNA primed by random hexamers. Amplification of TCR beta CDR3 across 54 Vbeta and 13 Jbeta was performed with immunoSEQ multiplex PCR. TCRdb called the immunoSEQ multiplex PCR reads again in MiXCR, with one record for every CDR3 protein. The sample has tens of thousands of distinct CDR3 sequences, roughly 96% seen once. The data were taken from a study of CD8 T cells in Susac syndrome. The CDR3 has 17 residues. Unmatched junction bases numbered 8, after V lost 0 bases and J lost 3 bases. Germline CDR1 and CDR2: LGHNA and YNFKEQ. The authors sequenced TCR beta from blood CD8+ and CD4+ T cells. The TEMRA cells underwent FACS enrichment, while the CD8+ and CD4+ T cells underwent negative isolation.

The V and J genes are TRBV4-2 and TRBJ2-4, with 7 bases that match TRBD2. Source material: CD8+ T cells from PBMCs. The clonotype comes from a human donor with Susac syndrome. DNA for the CDR3: TGTGCCAGCAGCCAAGATCCCAGCGGGGCGATCAAAAACATTCAGTACTTC. It codes for CASSQDPSGAIKNIQYF.